This T cell receptor beta chain was obtained from a study of T cells in Graves' hyperthyroidism and ophthalmopathy. Study-level background: Sampling of peripheral blood happened at initial diagnosis, prior to any treatment.

Patients counted as stable if ophthalmopathy did not develop within 18 months. Extraction of PBMCs used roughly 10 ml of fresh peripheral blood. The source material, RNA transcripts, was used to amplify TCR beta CDR3 regions. An initial round of RT-PCR targeting the TCR CDR3 relied on the HTBI primer set. A single record per CDR3 protein comes from TCRdb applying MiXCR to the multiplex PCR reads. The sample carries nearly 750,000 distinct CDR3 sequences, around a third recorded once. This clonotype was seen only a few times. The specimen sequenced was blood. This receptor was taken from a woman aged 40 to 55 with Graves' hyperthyroidism.

The CDR3 region has the DNA TGTGCCAGCAGGATCACCGGGACAGTTAGCAATCAGCCCCAGCATTTT. Its protein is CASRITGTVSNQPQHF. The gene calls are TRBV6-5 and TRBJ1-5; 7 nucleotides align to TRBD1. The germline V gene has CDR1 MNHEY and CDR2 SVGAGI. The CDR3 contains 16 residues. V was pared by 6 bases and J by 0 bases, with 8 bases of the junction left unmatched.